This TCR beta chain was found in a study of blood T cell repertoires in COVID-19 (dated by TCRdb to about 2020). About the study as a whole: The collaborator samples originated in the United States, Italy and Spain and spanned the acute and convalescent phases of COVID-19. The prospective study material was composed of cDNA or gDNA derived from T cells, B-cell-depleted T cells, or PBMCs. Subjects who had been exposed to COVID-19, were actively infected with it, or had recovered from it provided the deeply sampled blood TCRbeta repertoires that made up the dataset. The repertoires were made available in a free public database intended to serve as a resource for research on the immune response to SARS-CoV-2. Samples were obtained from the ongoing ImmuneRACE study (first 160 participants) and from 1,000 to 1,500 subjects provided by 6 global collaborators. Nearly every sample came with metadata listing a de-identified subject ID, COVID-19 status, age in years and sex. HLA class I and class II types, where available, came from metadata supplied by the sample provider rather than from assay-based typing. On the study overall, not on this receptor specifically: The quantity of clinical and demographic metadata differed by source and by participant and was supplied without curation.

Collaborating institutions collected whole blood in K2EDTA tubes following their own protocols. For TCRbeta analysis, collaborators shipped samples as frozen whole blood, isolated PBMCs, or DNA extracted from either of those sample types. V is shortened by 1 base, J by 1 base, and the region joining them spans 13 bases. The cysteine opens and the phenylalanine closes a CDR3 of 16 amino acids. The entry retains the CDR3 DNA only, 48 bases that are in frame from base 1. CDR1 SGHDN and CDR2 FVKESK were looked up in the germline V gene. Concerning this clone itself: This receptor's antigen is unknown. One base away there is no much larger clone; base qualities are not given.

TCRbeta CDR3 regions were amplified from genomic DNA using the immunoSEQ Assay, a bias-controlled multiplex PCR. On the authors' methods: The number of nucleated cells in each sample was estimated by amplification of reference gene primers within the assay. Sequence reads were collapsed and filtered to measure the absolute abundance of every unique TCRbeta CDR3 rearrangement. For each sample, productive Simpson clonality was calculated by taking the square root of Simpson's diversity index across productive rearrangements. The immuneACCESS repertoire file appears here via TCRdb, limited to in-frame rearrangements. These files lack a portion of the clones; in checked studies, under half of the deficit traces to unresolved V genes, and the cause of the others is not known. That table furnishes V, J and clone size, whereas the DNA furnished D and trimming. Within this sample are around 190,000 clones, with 80% to 90% of them counted one time only. The ten largest clonotypes hold about 1.1% of the sample.

What was sequenced was peripheral blood. The sequence joins TRBV14 to TRBJ2-5; tentative D gene TRBD2, with 6 bases matching. The clonotype originates from a man aged 30-40 years with acute or convalescent COVID-19. CDR3 protein: CASSQGARGSQETQYF. The sequenced DNA is TGTGCCAGCAGCCAAGGGGCCCGGGGGAGCCAAGAGACCCAGTACTTC.